Included here is one T cell receptor (beta chain) sequence, with context. This clone was seen a single time. Its recognized antigen is unknown. The sample holds no much larger clone one base away, and base qualities are not on file. Whole blood was collected in K2EDTA tubes by collaborating institutions according to the institutions' own protocols. For TCRbeta analysis, collaborators shipped samples in one of three forms: frozen whole blood, isolated PBMCs, or DNA extracted from either of those sample types. These data originate in a study of blood T cell repertoires in COVID-19 (TCRdb year 2020). Describing the broader study: Samples from collaborators originated in the United States, Italy and Spain and spanned both the acute and convalescent phases of COVID-19. The material from the prospective study consisted of cDNA or gDNA derived from T cells, B-cell-depleted T cells, or PBMCs. Deeply sampled blood TCRbeta repertoires from subjects exposed to, actively infected with, or recovered from COVID-19 were included in the dataset. The repertoires were released in a freely available public database intended as a resource for research on the immune response to SARS-CoV-2. Samples came from the ongoing ImmuneRACE study (first 160 participants) plus 1,254 subjects from 6 global collaborators. Sample metadata almost always included a de-identified subject ID, COVID-19 status, age in years and sex. Where available, HLA class I and class II types were taken from metadata supplied by the sample provider and were not determined by assay-based typing. The full study reports these points: How much clinical and demographic metadata was included differed by source and by participant, and the metadata was provided uncurated.

The trim is 6 bases for V and 6 bases for J, with a gap of 21 bases between the germline ends. The germline V gene (reference sequence) provides CDR1 LGHDT and CDR2 YNNKEL. CDR3 length: 16 amino acids, cysteine to phenylalanine. Only the CDR3 part of the read is kept: 48 bases, read in frame from the first base. TCRbeta CDR3 regions were amplified from genomic DNA by means of the immunoSEQ Assay, a bias-controlled multiplex PCR. The original methods were these. The number of nucleated cells in each sample was estimated by amplification of reference gene primers within the assay. Sequence reads were collapsed and filtered to measure the absolute abundance of every unique TCRbeta CDR3 rearrangement. Productive Simpson clonality was computed per sample as the square root of Simpson's diversity index over productive rearrangements. TCRdb obtained this table from immuneACCESS and retained in-frame rearrangements with V and J assigned. These tables miss some clones; where compared with another copy, unresolved V genes account for less than half of the shortfall, and the remainder is unexplained. The V and J calls and clone size come from that table; D and trimming were worked out from the DNA. This sample comprises about 180,000 clones, 70% to 90% of them detected only once. The ten largest clonotypes hold more than 2.5% of the sample.

The chain was built from TRBV3-1 (or the pseudogene TRBV3-2) and TRBJ2-1, with TRBD2 as a weak D call on 6 bases. The sample consisted of peripheral blood. The clonotype comes from a man aged 55-75 years with acute or convalescent COVID-19. The CDR3 here reads CASSPAGGMGLNEQFF. The DNA sequence reads TGTGCCAGCAGTCCCGCTGGAGGGATGGGTCTCAATGAGCAGTTCTTC.